This passage covers 18 T cell receptor beta chains from one sample sequenced in a study of control samples from healthy donors and cancer patients. Profiling relied on immunoSEQ multiplex PCR, and the TCRdb table lists in-frame clones only, not all of them. The repertoire holds roughly 120,000 clones, with around 89% as singletons. The sequenced sample consisted of PBMCs. The origin of the receptors is a woman aged 60-75 years with lung cancer.

The chain is built from TRBV27 and TRBJ1-1; D is ambiguous. Per germline, CDR1 MNHEY and CDR2 SMNVEV (reference sequence). This CDR3 is built from 13 residues. Trimming left V 6 bases short and J 3 bases short, with 11 bases between. Written as DNA, the CDR3 is TGTGCCAGCAGCCTCGGGCGGGACACTGAAGCTTTCTTT. Its protein product is CASSLGRDTEAFF.

The gene calls are TRBV5-4 and TRBJ2-7; TRBD1 might be the D (6 bases). V was trimmed by 4 bases and J by 5 bases, leaving 19 bases between them. The germline CDR1 and CDR2 sequences are SGHNT and YYREEE (reference sequence). The CDR3 runs 15 residues. The CDR3 loop is CASSELTNRANEQYF. The CDR3 DNA reads TGTGCCAGCAGCGAATTGACAAACAGGGCTAACGAGCAGTACTTC. Full variable domain (missing parts from reference TRBV5-4 and TRBJ2-7): ETGVTQSPTHLIKTRGQQVTLRCSSQSGHNTVSWYQQALGQGPQFIFQYYREEENGRGNFPPRFSGLQFPNYSSELNVNALELDDSALYLCASSELTNRANEQYFGPGTRLTVT.

This clone was counted once. The rearrangement links TRBV3-1 (or the pseudogene TRBV3-2) to TRBJ1-2; D uncertain. The germline V gene has CDR1 LGHDT and CDR2 YNNKEL (reference sequence). V gave up 0 bases and J gave up 3 bases, with 8 bases separating them. The CDR3 spans 14 residues. The CDR3 sequence is CASSQEGYHYGYTF. In DNA form, the CDR3 reads TGTGCCAGCAGCCAAGAGGGGTACCACTATGGCTACACCTTC.

This clone was detected a few times. The V call is TRBV4-1, the J call TRBJ1-5; D remains ambiguous. Germline V gene sequence: CDR1 MGHRA, CDR2 YSYEKL. The CDR3 sequence is 15 residues long. V lost 0 bases and J 3 bases, leaving 9 bases between the germline ends. CDR3 loop: CASSQDGQYNQPQHF. The CDR3 nucleotides are TGCGCCAGCAGCCAAGACGGCCAGTACAATCAGCCCCAGCATTTT.

This chain links TRBV20-1 with TRBJ2-5; no reliable D call. V was clipped by 6 bases and J by 5 bases, with 7 bases between them. This CDR3 has 10 residues. The germline V gene has CDR1 DFQATT and CDR2 SNEGSKA (reference sequence). The CDR3 sequence: CSANPETQYF. The CDR3, as DNA: TGCAGTGCAAATCCGGAGACCCAGTACTTC.

The chain joins TRBV19 to TRBJ1-5; D gene uncertain. CDR1 is LNHDA, CDR2 SQIVND, per germline (reference sequence). The CDR3 length is 12 residues. V lost 5 bases to trimming and J lost 7 bases, with 9 bases between them. CDR3: CASSPNIQPQHF. Written as DNA, the CDR3 is TGTGCCAGTAGTCCCAATATCCAGCCCCAGCATTTT.

The chain joins TRBV27 to TRBJ2-1, with 9 nucleotides matching TRBD1. Looked up from germline, CDR1 is MNHEY and CDR2 is SMNVEV (reference sequence). The CDR3 has 15 amino acids. J gave up 4 bases and V 6 bases, and 7 bases lay outside the gene matches. Written as DNA, the CDR3 is TGTGCCAGCAGGCCCGACAGGGGGTTTTACAATGAGCAGTTCTTC. This translates into CASRPDRGFYNEQFF.

The chain employs TRBV6-2 or TRBV6-3 and TRBJ2-3; no definite D call. V lost 5 bases and J lost 5, with 20 bases in between. CDR1 MNHEY and CDR2 SVGEGT come from the germline V gene. The CDR3 spans 16 residues. CDR3 nucleotides: TGTGCCAGCAGTCCGATGGGCCGCGCCTGGATAGATACGCAGTATTTT. This encodes CASSPMGRAWIDTQYF.

The chain is built from TRBV19 and TRBJ1-3; D is possibly TRBD1 (5 bases). This CDR3 is 17 amino acids long. Germline values: CDR1 LNHDA, CDR2 SQIVND (reference sequence). Trimming removed 7 bases from V and 6 bases from J, with 25 bases in between. The CDR3 sequence is CASTLKLGTKRANTIYF. The CDR3 coding sequence is TGTGCCAGTACCCTCAAACTTGGGACGAAGAGGGCAAACACCATATATTTT.

J is TRBJ1-5 and V is TRBV13; D ambiguous. The V and J ends lost 0 bases and 5 bases respectively, with 8 bases between them. Germline CDR1 PRHDT, CDR2 FYEKMQ (reference sequence). CDR3 size: 14 residues. The CDR3 sequence is CASSLGGSDQPQHF. The CDR3 DNA reads as TGTGCCAGCAGCTTAGGCGGCAGTGATCAGCCCCAGCATTTT.

The V call is TRBV18, the J call TRBJ2-1; perhaps TRBD2 as D (5 bases). Germline values: CDR1 KGHSH, CDR2 LQKENI. V lost 0 bases, J lost 3 bases, and 15 bases lay in between. The CDR3 length is 17 residues. In DNA form, the CDR3 reads TGTGCCAGCTCACCACCACTCGGGGTAGGAGTCTACAATGAGCAGTTCTTC. Amino acid sequence: CASSPPLGVGVYNEQFF.

The rearrangement links TRBV6-5 to TRBJ2-1, with a possible D match to TRBD1 (6 bases). The CDR3 covers 13 residues. V shed 6 bases and J shed 3 bases, with 9 bases lying between them. Germline V gene lookup returns CDR1 MNHEY and CDR2 SVGAGI. The CDR3 DNA follows: TGTGCCAGCAGGGACAGTCTCTACAATGAGCAGTTCTTC. This translates into CASRDSLYNEQFF.

V gene TRBV5-1 combines with J gene TRBJ1-1, with 10 positions matching TRBD1. Germline V gives CDR1 SGHRS, CDR2 YFSETQ. V was pared by 4 bases and J by 1 base, with 4 bases of the junction left unmatched. There are 15 residues in the CDR3. In nucleotides, the CDR3 is TGCGCCAGCAGCGCTAGGACAGGGGGGAACACTGAAGCTTTCTTT. Translated: CASSARTGGNTEAFF.

This chain's CDR3 is CASSLASGGRSEQFF. CDR3 DNA: TGTGCCAGCAGCTTAGCATCTGGGGGGAGGAGTGAGCAGTTCTTC. V is TRBV7-2 and J is TRBJ2-1; D might be TRBD2 (6 bases). CDR1 is SGHTA and CDR2 is FQGNSA in the germline V gene. The CDR3 runs 15 residues. V lost 0 bases to trimming and J lost 9 bases, with 15 bases between them.

This clone was found a few times. The V gene is TRBV4-2, the J gene TRBJ2-7; D gene unclear. The CDR3 is 12 residues long. V dropped 2 bases and J dropped 6 bases, with 8 bases sitting between them. Germline V lookup: CDR1 LGHNA, CDR2 YNFKEQ. The CDR3 coding sequence is TGTGCCAGCAGCCAAACGGGCAGCGAGCAGTACTTC. This sequence encodes CASSQTGSEQYF.

There are many counts of this clone. The rearrangement uses TRBV30 and TRBJ1-3; a weak D match, TRBD1 (6 bases). This CDR3 is built from 12 residues. V shed 5 bases and J shed 4 bases, with 9 bases lying between them. CDR1 GTSNPN and CDR2 SVGIG come from the germline V gene (reference sequence). In nucleotides, the CDR3 is TGTGCCTGGGGTGGACAGGGAAACACCATATATTTT. The encoded protein is CAWGGQGNTIYF. Based on the CDR3 plus reference TRBV30 and TRBJ1-3, the full variable domain is SQTIHQWPATLVQPVGSPLSLECTVEGTSNPNLYWYRQAAGRGLQLLFYSVGIGQISSEVPQNLSASRPQDRQFILSSKKLLLSDSGFYLCAWGGQGNTIYFGEGSWLTVV.

The V and J genes are TRBV12-3 or TRBV12-4 and TRBJ2-7; possible D gene TRBD2, 6 bases. Deletions cut 1 base from V and 3 bases from J, with 7 bases between. CDR3 length: 13 amino acids. The chain's CDR3 is CASSLEGGYEQYF. The CDR3 bases are TGTGCCAGCAGTTTAGAGGGAGGCTACGAGCAGTACTTC.

This chain joins TRBV11-2 and TRBJ2-5; TRBD1 is a possible D gene (6 bases). The CDR3 is made up of 15 amino acids. V was pared by 1 base and J by 2 bases, with 11 bases between. CDR1 SGHAT and CDR2 FQNNGV come from the germline V gene. CDR3 sequence (DNA): TGTGCCAGCAGCTTAGGCCCAGGGGTACAAGAGACCCAGTACTTC. This gives the protein CASSLGPGVQETQYF.